This TCR beta chain was captured by sequencing in a study of CD8+ T cells in alopecia areata. On this clone itself: Antigen specificity is unknown.

Study-wide findings and caveats: For lesional scalp, especially alopecia totalis/universalis, clonality was higher than in normal scalp.

The study team obtained lesional scalp punch biopsies and peripheral blood from alopecia areata patients. Researchers picked out CD4+ and CD8+ T cells from PBMCs by sorting. Isolated RNA was reverse transcribed into cDNA used as the sequencing template. The protocol was immunoSEQ multiplex PCR, while the TCRdb copy is restricted to in-frame clones and leaves out a portion. This sample yields 90,000 to 100,000 clones, of which about two fifths are seen a single time; about 1.5% belongs to the top ten. Trimming removed 1 base from V and 5 bases from J; junction bases left unmatched: 8. The CDR3 runs 17 residues. From germline, CDR1 is SGHDN and CDR2 FVKESK.

The sample taken for sequencing was CD4+ T cells sorted from blood. This chain connects TRBV14 to TRBJ2-3; TRBD2 aligns across 11 bases. This receptor was identified in a human donor with alopecia areata. CDR3 sequence: CASSQGLAGGPKDTQYF. In DNA form, the CDR3 reads TGTGCCAGCAGCCAAGGTTTAGCGGGAGGGCCAAAAGATACGCAGTATTTT.